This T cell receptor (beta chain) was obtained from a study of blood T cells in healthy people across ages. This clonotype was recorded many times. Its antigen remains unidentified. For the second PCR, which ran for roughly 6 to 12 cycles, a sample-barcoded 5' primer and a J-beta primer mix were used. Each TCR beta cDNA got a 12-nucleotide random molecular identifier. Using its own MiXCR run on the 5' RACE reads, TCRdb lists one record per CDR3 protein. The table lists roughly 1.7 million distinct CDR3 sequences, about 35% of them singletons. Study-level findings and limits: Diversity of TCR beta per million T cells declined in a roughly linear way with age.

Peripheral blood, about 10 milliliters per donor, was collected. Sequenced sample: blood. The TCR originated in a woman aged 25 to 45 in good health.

The chain's CDR3 is CSASPSSPYNEQFF. The CDR3 nucleotides are TGCAGTGCTAGTCCGTCTTCCCCGTACAATGAGCAGTTCTTC. This chain joins TRBV20-1 and TRBJ2-1; D is unresolved. Trimming took off 3 bases at V and 4 bases at J, with 13 bases between the two ends. Germline V gene lookup returns CDR1 DFQATT and CDR2 SNEGSKA (reference sequence). The CDR3 loop spans 14 amino acids.